This note documents a single T cell receptor beta chain sequence. This receptor's antigen is unknown. No base quality information exists; no much larger clone differs at one position. Cut back by 7 bases and 5 bases, the V and J ends lie 12 bases apart. Counted from cysteine to phenylalanine, this CDR3 has 13 amino acids. Only CDR3 DNA is held: 39 bases, read in frame from base 1. CDR1 and CDR2 are drawn from the germline V gene: SNHLY, FYNNEI. The meaning of the sample's treatment or condition label: in vitro stimulation with specific CMV peptide epitopes to enrich CMV-specific T cells. Data came from an Illumina HiSeq 1500. TCRdb itself trimmed the public reads at Q25 with fastp, ran MiXCR and retained productive beta chains. Rows matching on CDR3 protein sequence are summarized as one entry with the most common DNA and genes. This sample has about 920,000 distinct CDR3 sequences in its table, and roughly 30% of those were observed once. Roughly 13% of the sample goes to the ten largest clones.

This sample was taken from a study of T cell repertoires in cytomegalovirus infection (dated by TCRdb to about 2019). For context, the study as a whole: The peptide stimulations were aimed at well-studied HLA-B-restricted epitopes as well as recently identified HLA-C-restricted CMV epitopes, whose presentation resists viral immunomodulation. Donor HLA type was relevant to the analysis, because carriage of CMV infection together with the matching HLA type was indicated by public TCR beta signatures.

Broad study findings and their caveats: In the ex vivo response, HLA-C-restricted CMV-specific TCR beta clonotypes were dominant, and in two of eight donors the single most frequent clonotype came from this HLA-C-restricted group. In both this cohort and an independent cohort of 300 to 450 donors, the cumulative frequency of public TCR beta family members distinguished carriers of CMV infection plus the relevant HLA type.

This TCR derives from a human donor in good health (CMV status not recorded). Some clones in this sample may be carry-over from other donors' samples. The rearranged segments are TRBV2 and TRBJ1-5; the D gene remains uncertain. The sample in question was cultured CD8+ T cells from PBMCs, obtained from culture after CMV antigen stimulation. The DNA sequence is TGTGCCAGCACCGGGCGGGTGGATCAGCCCCAGCATTTT. The translation is CASTGRVDQPQHF.